These T cell receptor beta chains were read from a single sample in a study of identical twins. TCRdb processed the 5' RACE reads anew with MiXCR; each CDR3 protein has one entry. The top ten clones hold approximately 0.29% of a sample with roughly 1.6 million distinct CDR3 sequences, under 35% of them seen once. The material sequenced was cord blood. These receptors were collected from a newborn girl in good health. Each CDR3 is given with its conserved first and last residue. The D gene is left open where the match is weak. Not all rows give a size; the values are once, few, many and, for expanded clones, a class.

TRBD1	NA	TRBV18	TRBJ2-6	CASSSMTGNSGANVLTF	TGTGCCAGCTCATCCATGACAGGGAACTCTGGGGCCAACGTCCTGACTTTC
NA	few	TRBV28	TRBJ2-1	CASSPWDASSYNEQFF	TGTGCCAGCAGCCCTTGGGACGCCAGCTCCTACAATGAGCAGTTCTTC
NA	few	TRBV18	TRBJ2-4	CASSPTVQEQYF	TGTGCCAGCTCACCGACAGTTCAGGAGCAGTACTTC
NA	few	TRBV12-3/TRBV12-4	TRBJ2-1	CASSLDRPWNEQFF	TGTGCCAGCAGTTTAGACAGGCCTTGGAATGAGCAGTTCTTC
TRBD1	few	TRBV5-1	TRBJ2-2	CASSTPGTGTGELFF	TGCGCCAGCAGCACCCCCGGGACAGGGACCGGGGAGCTGTTTTTT
NA	NA	TRBV28	TRBJ2-4	CASSLSVWTTGGAKNIQYF	TGTGCCAGCAGTTTATCTGTTTGGACTACCGGCGGAGCCAAAAACATTCAGTACTTC
TRBD2	NA	TRBV28	TRBJ2-7	CAGSWGLATPYEQYF	TGTGCCGGCAGTTGGGGACTAGCGACCCCATACGAGCAGTACTTC
NA	few	TRBV9	TRBJ2-3	CASSVGKSDTQYF	TGTGCCAGCAGCGTGGGGAAGTCGGATACGCAGTATTTT
NA	NA	TRBV5-4	TRBJ1-1	CASNLGLNTEAFF	TGTGCCAGCAACCTGGGACTGAACACTGAAGCTTTCTTT
NA	NA	TRBV3-1	TRBJ2-7	CAGSRSSYEQYF	TGTGCCGGCAGCCGATCCTCCTACGAGCAGTACTTC
TRBD2	once	TRBV2	TRBJ2-1	CASSFTGTSGRGNEQFF	TGTGCCAGCAGTTTCACCGGGACTAGCGGGAGGGGCAATGAGCAGTTCTTC
TRBD2	many	TRBV7-2	TRBJ2-3	CASSPGTSGRTDTQYF	TGTGCCAGCAGCCCTGGGACTAGCGGACGCACAGATACGCAGTATTTT
TRBD1	NA	TRBV20-1	TRBJ1-1	CSGQGGWTEAFF	TGCAGTGGCCAGGGGGGTTGGACTGAAGCTTTCTTT
NA	NA	TRBV7-2	TRBJ2-3	CASSLALRGTQYF	TGTGCCAGCAGCTTAGCTCTGCGGGGAACGCAGTATTTT
NA	NA	TRBV10-3	TRBJ1-2	CAISESVGNYGYTF	TGTGCCATCAGTGAGTCGGTAGGGAACTATGGCTACACCTTC
TRBD2	NA	TRBV20-1	TRBJ2-1	CSARSGTSGPNEQFF	TGCAGTGCTAGGTCCGGGACTAGCGGGCCAAATGAGCAGTTCTTC
NA	NA	TRBV6-1	TRBJ1-2	CASSITGANYGYTF	TGTGCCAGCAGTATCACTGGGGCTAACTATGGCTACACCTTC
NA	NA	TRBV12-3/TRBV12-4	TRBJ2-1	CASSFRDSRLNNEQFF	TGTGCCAGCAGTTTCCGGGACTCCCGTTTAAACAATGAGCAGTTCTTC
NA	once	TRBV5-1	TRBJ1-3	CASSWGQGRGRNTIYF	TGCGCCAGCAGCTGGGGTCAGGGGAGAGGCAGAAACACCATATATTTT
TRBD1	NA	TRBV7-2	TRBJ2-3	CASSLAPGQGDTQYF	TGTGCCAGCAGCTTAGCCCCGGGACAGGGGGATACGCAGTATTTT
NA	few	TRBV7-9	TRBJ1-1	CASSLEKSRAFF	TGTGCCAGCAGCTTAGAAAAAAGCAGGGCTTTCTTT
NA	NA	TRBV24-1	TRBJ2-1	CATSVGQGSNEQFF	TGTGCCACCAGTGTTGGCCAGGGTAGTAATGAGCAGTTCTTC
NA	NA	TRBV27	TRBJ1-5	CASSFEGGNQPQHF	TGTGCCAGCAGTTTTGAGGGGGGCAATCAGCCCCAGCATTTT
TRBD2	NA	TRBV28	TRBJ2-1	CASRPASGGYNEQFF	TGTGCCAGCAGACCAGCTAGCGGGGGCTACAATGAGCAGTTCTTC
NA	NA	TRBV2	TRBJ2-1	CASSPRPEQFF	TGTGCCAGCAGCCCCAGGCCTGAGCAGTTCTTC
TRBD1	NA	TRBV28	TRBJ2-2	CASSDRGQNGELFF	TGTGCCAGCAGCGACAGGGGGCAAAACGGGGAGCTGTTTTTT
TRBD2	NA	TRBV20-1	TRBJ2-1	CSARDLGRALSYNEQFF	TGCAGTGCTAGGGACCTGGGGAGGGCCCTCTCCTACAATGAGCAGTTCTTC